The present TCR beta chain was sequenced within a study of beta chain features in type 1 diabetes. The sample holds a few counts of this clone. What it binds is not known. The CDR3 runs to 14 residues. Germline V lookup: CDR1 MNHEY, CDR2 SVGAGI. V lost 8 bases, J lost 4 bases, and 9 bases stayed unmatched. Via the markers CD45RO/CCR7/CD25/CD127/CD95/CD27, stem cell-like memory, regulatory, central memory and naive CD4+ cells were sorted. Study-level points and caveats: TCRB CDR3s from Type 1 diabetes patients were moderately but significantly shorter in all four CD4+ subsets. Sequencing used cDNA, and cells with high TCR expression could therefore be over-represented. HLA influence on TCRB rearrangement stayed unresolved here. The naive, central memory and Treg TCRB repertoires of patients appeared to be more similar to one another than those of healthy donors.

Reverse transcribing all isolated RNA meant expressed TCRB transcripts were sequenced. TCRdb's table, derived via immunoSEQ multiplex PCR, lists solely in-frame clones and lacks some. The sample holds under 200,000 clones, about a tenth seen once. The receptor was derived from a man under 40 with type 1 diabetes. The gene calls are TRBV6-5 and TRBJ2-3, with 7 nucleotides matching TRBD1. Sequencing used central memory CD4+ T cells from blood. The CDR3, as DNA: TGTGCCAGCCAAACAGGGGCTGGGGCAGATACGCAGTATTTT. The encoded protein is CASQTGAGADTQYF.